This TCR beta chain was recovered during a study of T cells after yellow fever vaccination. Trimming at V came to 8 bases and at J to 3 bases, leaving 12 bases not matched to a gene. This CDR3 contains 16 residues. CDR1 LNHDA and CDR2 SQIVND come from the germline V gene (reference sequence). This clonotype was seen a handful of times. TCRdb reprocessed the 5' RACE reads via MiXCR and lists one record per CDR3 protein. Of more than 450,000 distinct CDR3 sequences listed, 21% are singletons. Sequenced material: PBMCs, taken about 21 days after the first yellow fever vaccination. The J gene is TRBJ2-1, the V gene TRBV19, with 8 bases fitting TRBD2. The receptor was isolated from a young man who received the YFV17D yellow fever vaccine. In nucleotides, the CDR3 is TGTGCCAGTCAATCGACAGCGGGGGCATTCTACAATGAGCAGTTCTTC. It specifies CASQSTAGAFYNEQFF.